The T cell receptor (beta chain) under discussion was sequenced for a study of vaccination effects on CD4 cells after COVID-19. Study-wide results and caveats: The study found marked clonal contraction of infection- and vaccine-induced clones late after vaccination.

The method was immunoSEQ multiplex PCR; TCRdb's version includes in-frame clones alone and lacks a portion of them. The sample carries about 30,000 clones, 75% to 90% recorded once. Before sequencing took place, the ViraFEST assay used viral peptide pools to expand antigen-specific CD4+ T cells. The culture ran for approximately nine days before CD4+ T cells were isolated. All study participants received two doses of BNT162b2 or mRNA-1273 vaccine. A remark on this clone: Its target is unknown.

The CDR3 spans 17 residues. CDR1 is SGHDT and CDR2 is YYEEEE in the germline V gene. The V segment lost 2 bases and the J segment 6 bases; nucleotides outside the gene matches: 13. The starting material was CD4+ T cells from PBMCs cultured with SARS-CoV-2 spike peptides, obtained after COVID-19 vaccination. This receptor was identified in a human donor who received a COVID-19 vaccine. Some clones in this sample may be carry-over from other donors' samples. The chain couples TRBV5-6 to TRBJ2-3; 9 bases agree with TRBD1. CDR3: CASSLTPGTGRYDTQYF. CDR3 sequence (DNA): TGTGCCAGCAGCTTAACCCCCGGGACAGGGAGGTACGATACGCAGTATTTT.